The rows below give T cell receptor beta chains drawn from one sample of a study of OX40 agonist ivuxolimab in advanced cancers. Clones were sequenced by immunoSEQ multiplex PCR, and TCRdb holds only the in-frame ones, with some missing. The sample records roughly 79,000 clones, around 93% being singletons. The sample consisted of CD4+ or CD8+ T cells sorted from blood, taken in a trial of the OX40 agonist ivuxolimab. These receptor sequences come from an adult with an advanced solid tumor such as melanoma, head and neck, liver or kidney cancer. Each CDR3 is given with its conserved first and last residue. Each record gives: J gene, D gene, clone size, V gene, CDR3 DNA, CDR3 protein. A D gene is named only where the DNA matches it firmly. A clone size is listed for some rows: how often the clone was seen (once, few, many), or a class if it is expanded.

>TRBJ2-5|TRBD1|.|TRBV14
TGTGCCAGCAGCAAAGACAGGGGGCGAGGGGAGACCCAGTACTTC
CASSKDRGRGETQYF
>TRBJ2-7|TRBD1|.|TRBV9
TGTGCCAGCAGCGTAGCGGGACAGGGGTGGAACGAGCAGTACTTC
CASSVAGQGWNEQYF
>TRBJ1-3|.|.|TRBV5-1
TGCGCCAGCAGCCCCCGGGCTAGCTCTGGAAACACCATATATTTT
CASSPRASSGNTIYF
>TRBJ2-1|.|.|TRBV5-1
TGCGCCAGCGCCCCGGGGGTACTAGTCGATGAGCAGTTCTTC
CASAPGVLVDEQFF
>TRBJ1-4|.|few|TRBV6-4
TGTGCCAGCAGTGATAGCGGGACCCATCATTTTTCTAATGAAAAACTGTTTTTT
CASSDSGTHHFSNEKLFF
>TRBJ1-1|.|once|TRBV5-8
TGTGCCAGCAGCTTGGGTGTGGGGAGCACTGAAGCTTTCTTT
CASSLGVGSTEAFF
>TRBJ2-7|TRBD2|.|TRBV6-4
TGTGCCAGCAATAGCGGGAGTGTCTACGAGCAGTACTTC
CASNSGSVYEQYF
>TRBJ2-2|TRBD2|.|TRBV9
TGTGCCAGCAGCGTAAAAGCCAGCGGGAGAGTCTACGCGGACGGGGTGATTTTT
CASSVKASGRVYADGVIF
>TRBJ2-2|.|.|TRBV18
TGTGCCAGCTCACCACCGGCAGATCCCGGGGAGCTGTTTTTT
CASSPPADPGELFF
>TRBJ1-4|.|.|TRBV5-1
TGCGCCAGCAGCTTGGCGGGTGGCCAGTTGAGTGAAAAACTGTTTTTT
CASSLAGGQLSEKLFF
>TRBJ2-3|.|.|TRBV4-3
TGCGCCAGCAGCCAAGAGCCCTGGAGCACAGATACGCAGTATTTT
CASSQEPWSTDTQYF
>TRBJ2-5|TRBD2|.|TRBV9
TGTGCCAGCAGCGTAGCTCTAAGCGGGAGCGGGGAGACCCAGTACTTC
CASSVALSGSGETQYF
>TRBJ2-5|.|.|TRBV7-2
TGTGCCAGCAGCTTCCGGGCCGGAGAGACCCAGTACTTC
CASSFRAGETQYF
>TRBJ2-3|TRBD2|.|TRBV4-2
TGTGCCAGCAGCCAACCCGTGAAGCGGGAGGGTACAGATACGCAGTATTTT
CASSQPVKREGTDTQYF
>TRBJ2-3|.|.|TRBV4-3
TGCGCCAGCAGCCAAGACGCAGGGGGGGGCACAGATACGCAGTATTTT
CASSQDAGGGTDTQYF
>TRBJ2-7|.|.|TRBV9
TGTGCCAGCAGCCCGAGAGCCTTCTCCTACGAGCAGTACTTC
CASSPRAFSYEQYF
>TRBJ2-7|TRBD2|.|TRBV7-8
TGTGCCAGCAGCTTAGGACGGGACTACCGCTACGAGCAGTACTTC
CASSLGRDYRYEQYF
>TRBJ2-7|TRBD1|.|TRBV6-5
TGTGCCAGCAGTTACTCGCGACAGGGATCCTACGAGCAGTACTTC
CASSYSRQGSYEQYF
>TRBJ1-1|.|.|TRBV4-2
TGTGCCAGCAGCTCGCCTGGGAGGGGCACTGAAGCTTTCTTT
CASSSPGRGTEAFF
>TRBJ1-4|.|.|TRBV14
TGTGCCAGCAGCCCTATCCAGGGAACTAATGAAAAACTGTTTTTT
CASSPIQGTNEKLFF
>TRBJ2-5|.|.|TRBV7-2
TGTGCCAGCAGTCCTGGACAACCCCAAGAGACCCAGTACTTC
CASSPGQPQETQYF
>TRBJ2-3|TRBD2|once|TRBV6-4
TGTGCCAGCAGTGACTCAGCGGGAGGGCCAGATACGCAGTATTTT
CASSDSAGGPDTQYF
>TRBJ2-7|.|.|TRBV4-3
TGCGCCAGCAGCCAAGCGGGGGCCCCCCGGCAGTACTTC
CASSQAGAPRQYF
>TRBJ2-1|TRBD2|.|TRBV10-3
TGTGCCATCAGTGAGCCTAGGACTAGCGGGAAGTCCTACAATGAGCAGTTCTTC
CAISEPRTSGKSYNEQFF
>TRBJ2-1|TRBD2|.|TRBV7-2
TGTGCCAGCAGCTCCCAAAGCGGGAGGGTAGACAATGAGCAGTTCTTC
CASSSQSGRVDNEQFF
>TRBJ2-7|TRBD2|.|TRBV14
TGTGCCAGCAGCGCGACTAGCGGGAGGGTCGAGCAGTACTTC
CASSATSGRVEQYF
>TRBJ1-1|.|.|TRBV29-1
TGCAGCGTTCAATCTACGACAGTAGGGAACACTGAAGCTTTCTTT
CSVQSTTVGNTEAFF
>TRBJ2-5|TRBD2|.|TRBV9
TGTGCCAGCAGCTCCTGGACTAGTATGGAGACCCAGTACTTC
CASSSWTSMETQYF
>TRBJ2-1|.|.|TRBV11-1
TGTGCCAGCAGCTTAGGCACCAATGAGCAGTTCTTC
CASSLGTNEQFF
>TRBJ2-1|.|.|TRBV20-1
TGCAGTGCTAGGGGTGACAATGAGCAGTTCTTC
CSARGDNEQFF
>TRBJ1-5|.|.|TRBV6-1
TGTGCCAGCTCGCAGAATGAAGATCAGCCCCAGCATTTT
CASSQNEDQPQHF
>TRBJ2-5|TRBD1|.|TRBV7-2
TGTGCCAGCAGCAAGGACAGGGGGAGAGAGACCCAGTACTTC
CASSKDRGRETQYF
>TRBJ1-1|.|.|TRBV6-5
TGTGCCAGCAGTCATAGGGGCACTGAAGCTTTCTTT
CASSHRGTEAFF
>TRBJ2-5|.|.|TRBV13
TGTGCCAGCAGCTTAGTGTTTTACGGGGTGGAAGATATGCGGACCCAGTACTTC
CASSLVFYGVEDMRTQYF